This T cell receptor (beta chain) emerged from a study of T cells in Graves' hyperthyroidism and ophthalmopathy. At least 3 on the Clinical Activity Score was recorded for ophthalmopathy patients, who also had NOSPECS grade at least 4 and duration under 3 months. From RNA transcripts, TCR beta CDR3 regions were amplified. Using the HTBI primer set, a first-round RT-PCR was run on the TCR CDR3. Each CDR3 protein is one row after TCRdb ran MiXCR on the multiplex PCR reads. The sample carries around 350,000 distinct CDR3 sequences, 14% recorded once. This clonotype was recorded at least ten times. Its specificity is not known. Trimming pared 4 bases from V and 2 bases from J, leaving 15 bases between. This CDR3 is 14 amino acids long. Per the germline V gene, CDR1 is DFQATT and CDR2 is SNEGSKA (reference sequence). Findings and limits, study-wide: The blood repertoire included most of the expanded thyroid clonotypes above 0.001.

Sequencing used blood. The receptor comes from a woman younger than 45 with Graves' ophthalmopathy. The V gene is TRBV20-1, the J gene TRBJ2-7, with D unresolved. CDR3 sequence (DNA): TGCAGTGCTACAAGTAGAAGGCTAGCCTACGAGCAGTACTTC. Encoded protein: CSATSRRLAYEQYF.